These T cell receptor beta chains were read from a single sample in a study of esophageal squamous cell carcinoma under preoperative chemotherapy. TCRdb re-called the PCR reads with MiXCR, one entry per CDR3 protein. The top ten clones hold approximately 12% of a sample with tens of thousands of distinct CDR3 sequences, around 50% of them seen once. The sample was gathered from a patient given preoperative chemotherapy. These receptors were obtained from a human donor with esophageal squamous cell carcinoma. The donor label of this sample is uncertain. The CDR3 runs from the conserved cysteine through the conserved F or W. A D gene is named only where the DNA matches it firmly. Only some rows state a clone size, as once, few, many or a class for expanded clones.

DNA | CDR3 | D | J | size | V
TGTGCCAGCAGCTCGGGCGTTGGCGGGAGAAAAGAGACCCAGTACTTC | CASSSGVGGRKETQYF | TRBD2 | TRBJ2-5 | many | TRBV7-7
TGTGCCAGCAGCGAGGGGATCGGGGGTCGGAGGCAAGAGACGCAGTACTTC | CASSEGIGGRRQETQYF | - | TRBJ2-7 | - | TRBV7-2
TGTGCCAGCAGCTTTTCCGGGGGAAGGTCCTACGAGCAGTACTTC | CASSFSGGRSYEQYF | - | TRBJ2-7 | many | TRBV7-9
TGTGCCTGTACCGCGCCCGGGGCCAAAAAGATCCAGTACTTC | CACTAPGAKKIQYF | - | TRBJ2-5 | - | TRBV12-3/TRBV12-4
TGTGCCAGCTCTTATCATAAGGGGTTGAACAATGAGCAGTTCTTC | CASSYHKGLNNEQFF | - | TRBJ2-1 | few | TRBV6-1
TGTGCCAGCAGCGTAATGGGGCGGTGGGCCAAAAACATGCAGTACTTC | CASSVMGRWAKNMQYF | - | TRBJ2-7 | - | TRBV7-6
TGTGCCACCCCTAGCAAAGAGACGCAGTATTTC | CATPSKETQYF | - | TRBJ2-3 | once | TRBV7-2
TGTGCCAGGGGCTTACGGGGCGTGAGCACAGGGACGCAGTATTTT | CARGLRGVSTGTQYF | - | TRBJ2-3 | - | TRBV7-2
TGTGCCAGCAGTCCTGAGACAATAGGCCCTACAGATACGCAGTATTTT | CASSPETIGPTDTQYF | - | TRBJ2-3 | - | TRBV12-3/TRBV12-4
TGTGCCACCAGATCCGGGAGCACAGATACGCAGTATTTT | CATRSGSTDTQYF | - | TRBJ2-3 | - | TRBV19
TGTGCCAGCAGCTCTGCGGCCCCCGGCGGGAGGGCCGCAGATACGCAGTATTTT | CASSSAAPGGRAADTQYF | TRBD2 | TRBJ2-3 | - | TRBV7-6
TGTGCCAGCAGCACCGGGGGCCGCGCGCCAGATACGCAGTACTTC | CASSTGGRAPDTQYF | - | TRBJ2-7 | - | TRBV7-2
TGTGCCAGCAGCTTCAGGCCCGCGGGCCGGATCAAAGAGACTCAGTACTTC | CASSFRPAGRIKETQYF | - | TRBJ2-4 | - | TRBV7-3
TGTGCCAGCAGCTCGGACGGAGGGTTGGCGCAAGAGACCCAGTACTTC | CASSSDGGLAQETQYF | - | TRBJ2-5 | - | TRBV7-6
TGTGCCAGCAGCTGCGTTAGCGGGGAAGCGACCCAGTACTTC | CASSCVSGEATQYF | TRBD2 | TRBJ2-5 | - | TRBV7-2
TGTGCCAGCACCCCGGCCCCGAACACTGAAGCTTTCTTT | CASTPAPNTEAFF | - | TRBJ1-1 | medium-sized | TRBV7-2
TGTGCCAGCAGTGAAGGAGCGGGAAATACGCTGTATTTT | CASSEGAGNTLYF | TRBD2 | TRBJ2-2 | - | TRBV6-4
TGTGCCAGTGAGGGGCCCGGGGCAGGGAGCCCAGATACCCAGTATTTC | CASEGPGAGSPDTQYF | - | TRBJ2-4 | - | TRBV6-1
TGTGCCAGCAGCTTACTAGCGGGGGCCACAGGGACGCAGTATTTT | CASSLLAGATGTQYF | TRBD2 | TRBJ2-3 | medium-sized | TRBV7-2
TGTGCCAGCAGTGAAGGCGCGTACACCGGGGAGCTGTTTTTT | CASSEGAYTGELFF | - | TRBJ2-2 | - | TRBV25-1
TGTGCCAGCAGCGCCGCACCCGGGACAGTAAACACCGGTGAGCTGTATTTT | CASSAAPGTVNTGELYF | TRBD1 | TRBJ2-2 | - | TRBV7-9
TGTGCCAGCTCCCTCTTTGGAACTGAAGCTTTCTTT | CASSLFGTEAFF | - | TRBJ1-1 | few | TRBV5-6
TGTGCCAGCAGGTTCGACAGGGGGCGGGATTGGGATACGCAGTATTTT | CASRFDRGRDWDTQYF | TRBD1 | TRBJ2-3 | few | TRBV12-3/TRBV12-4
TGTGCCAGCAGCCAAGTTTTGTCCGGGACTAGCGGGAAGGAGACCCAGTACTTC | CASSQVLSGTSGKETQYF | TRBD2 | TRBJ2-5 | few | TRBV3-1
TGTGCCAGTGAGACCCGGGGCCCAGATACCCAGTACTTC | CASETRGPDTQYF | - | TRBJ2-5 | - | TRBV12-3/TRBV12-4
TGTGCCAGCAGCTATCCGGGCGCGCCCCCAGATACGCAGTATTTT | CASSYPGAPPDTQYF | - | TRBJ2-3 | - | TRBV7-2
TGTGCCATCGCAGCATCTGACGAGCAGTACTTC | CAIAASDEQYF | - | TRBJ2-7 | - | TRBV10-3
TGTGCCAGCAGCTTTCTCCCGCGGACCCAGTACTTC | CASSFLPRTQYF | - | TRBJ2-5 | - | TRBV7-9
TGTGCCAGCAGCCCAACTGGGACAGCTAGCAAACAGACCCAGTACTTC | CASSPTGTASKQTQYF | TRBD1 | TRBJ2-5 | - | TRBV7-8
TGCGCCAGCAGCTTGGGGCAGGGCTCGGGAGGGGGAAATGAGCAGTACTTC | CASSLGQGSGGGNEQYF | TRBD2 | TRBJ2-5 | few | TRBV5-1
TGTGGCGGCGGGGGGGGGGGGGGCAAAAATACTCAGTACTTC | CGGGGGGGKNTQYF | TRBD2 | TRBJ2-4 | - | TRBV7-2
TGTGCCAGCAGTCCGGGAAAGAATTCACCCCTCCACTTT | CASSPGKNSPLHF | - | TRBJ1-6 | medium-sized | TRBV12-3/TRBV12-4
TGTGCCAGCAGCTCCCCGGGACCCTACAATGAGCAGTTCTTC | CASSSPGPYNEQFF | - | TRBJ2-1 | - | TRBV7-3
TGTGCCAGCAGCCAAAGGATACCTGGGGCCAACGTCCTGACTTTC | CASSQRIPGANVLTF | - | TRBJ2-6 | - | TRBV7-2
TGTGCCAGCAGGTTACAGGGCTTGACCCCGGCGGGACAGTTCTTC | CASRLQGLTPAGQFF | - | TRBJ2-1 | few | TRBV12-3/TRBV12-4
TGTGCCAGCAGCTTGGATCCGGGGCTCCGGGGGGGTGCCAAAGAGACTCAGTACTTC | CASSLDPGLRGGAKETQYF | TRBD2 | TRBJ2-4 | - | TRBV7-6
TGCGCCAGCAGCTTACGGCAGGGGGGGGAAAAACTGTTTTTT | CASSLRQGGEKLFF | TRBD1 | TRBJ1-4 | - | TRBV5-1
TGTGCCAGCACCGGAGCCGGGGGGGGGGACAAAGACACCCAGTACTTC | CASTGAGGGDKDTQYF | TRBD2 | TRBJ2-4 | - | TRBV7-2
TGTGCCAGCACCCCGCGAGCGGGGATAAATGAGGGAGCTTTCTTT | CASTPRAGINEGAFF | - | TRBJ1-1 | many | TRBV6-1
TGCAGTGCTAGCCGGGACAGGGGTTACGAGCAGTACTTC | CSASRDRGYEQYF | TRBD1 | TRBJ2-7 | - | TRBV20-1
TGTGCCAGCAGCCGGTGCGGGAGTGACCCAGATACGCAGTACTTT | CASSRCGSDPDTQYF | TRBD2 | TRBJ2-3 | - | TRBV7-6
TGTGCCAGCAGCTTGGCTAGCGGTTTTGGTACGCAGTATTTT | CASSLASGFGTQYF | TRBD2 | TRBJ2-3 | - | TRBV7-2
TGCGCCAGCAGCAGAGAGCAGGGGAATAACTACGAGCAGTTCTTC | CASSREQGNNYEQFF | - | TRBJ2-1 | once | TRBV4-1
TGTGCCAGGGGGTTGGGGGTGGCCGACAAAGACACCCAGTACTTC | CARGLGVADKDTQYF | - | TRBJ2-5 | - | TRBV7-6
TGTGCCAGCAGCTTCAGGGTAACCGGGACGCAGTATTTT | CASSFRVTGTQYF | - | TRBJ2-3 | few | TRBV7-2
TGTGCCAGGGGCCGGGGGAACTCGAATGAGCAGTTTTTC | CARGRGNSNEQFF | - | TRBJ2-1 | - | TRBV7-3
TGTGCCAGCAGCTTTACGAATTCTGGGGCCAACGTCCTGACTTTC | CASSFTNSGANVLTF | - | TRBJ2-6 | many | TRBV7-9
TGTGCCAGCAGCCCTCGGACAGGGGTTGCCTCTGGGGCCAACGTCCTGACTTTC | CASSPRTGVASGANVLTF | TRBD1 | TRBJ2-6 | medium-sized | TRBV7-8
TGTGCCAGCGGCCGGGACAGGATCTACGAGCAGTACTTC | CASGRDRIYEQYF | TRBD1 | TRBJ2-7 | many | TRBV5-4
TGTGCCAGCAGTTTAGTGGCCCCAGGGAGCGAGCAGTACTTC | CASSLVAPGSEQYF | - | TRBJ2-7 | few | TRBV12-3/TRBV12-4
TGTGCCAGCAGCTTCCTAGCGGGGGGGAGCACAGATACGCAGTATTTT | CASSFLAGGSTDTQYF | TRBD2 | TRBJ2-3 | medium-sized | TRBV7-6
TGTGCCAGTAGTCCGAGGGGGGCCTACAATGAGCAGTTCTTC | CASSPRGAYNEQFF | - | TRBJ2-1 | few | TRBV19
TGTGCCAGCATCACCCGCGGACAGGGGAGGACCGATGAGCTGTTTTTT | CASITRGQGRTDELFF | TRBD1 | TRBJ2-2 | - | TRBV6-1
TGTGCCAGCAGTTATGGGGCCCCTACTTACTATGGCTACACCTTC | CASSYGAPTYYGYTF | - | TRBJ1-2 | few | TRBV6-5
TGTGCCACCAGTGATATGTCTAGCGGGATAAGGCAGTATTTT | CATSDMSSGIRQYF | TRBD2 | TRBJ2-3 | few | TRBV24-1